The 8 T cell receptor beta chains in this list originate from one sample, sequenced in a study of response to subunit inactivated influenza vaccine. TCRdb ran MiXCR on the RT-PCR reads and lists one entry per CDR3 protein. The data show approximately 730,000 distinct CDR3 sequences, approximately 15% seen once. Here the sequenced sample was PBMCs from blood, taken less than 15 days before vaccination. The receptor set was obtained from a man aged 50 or older who received an inactivated influenza vaccine.

This chain connects TRBV6-1 to TRBJ1-2, with D hard to call. V was clipped by 10 bases and J by 1 base, with 13 bases between them. The CDR3 sequence is 13 residues long. CDR1 MNHNS and CDR2 SASEGT come from the germline V gene. The CDR3 sequence: CATSWAFNYGYTF. Written as DNA, the CDR3 is TGTGCCACCTCCTGGGCCTTTAACTATGGCTACACCTTC.

The chain couples TRBV28 to TRBJ2-3, with TRBD2 as a possible D gene (5 bases). The CDR3 has 18 amino acids. Trimming removed 3 bases at V and 6 bases at J, with 25 bases between. CDR1 MDHEN and CDR2 SYDVKM come from the germline V gene. The DNA of the CDR3 is TGTGCCAGCAGTTTCCTGACTACCCTCCGGGAACCGGGGGATACGCAGTATTTT. Its protein product is CASSFLTTLREPGDTQYF.

This chain joins TRBV6-2 or TRBV6-3 and TRBJ2-2; maybe TRBD2 (6 bases). Trimming took off 5 bases at V and 6 bases at J, with 13 bases between the two ends. Germline-derived CDR1 and CDR2 are MNHEY and SVGEGT. The CDR3 is 14 residues long. CDR3 sequence (DNA): TGTGCCAGCAGTCCGGGACTCACCCCCGGGGAGCTGTTTTTT. It codes for CASSPGLTPGELFF.

This sequence joins TRBV12-3 or TRBV12-4 and TRBJ1-1, with 9 nucleotides matching TRBD1. V was clipped by 6 bases and J by 0 bases; unmatched bases: 11. This CDR3 has 17 amino acids. The CDR3 is CASRRPGTGTMNTEAFF. In nucleotides, the CDR3 is TGTGCCAGCAGGCGTCCCGGGACAGGGACTATGAACACTGAAGCTTTCTTT.

The gene calls are TRBV2 and TRBJ2-7, with D tentatively TRBD1 (5 bases). In germline, CDR1 is SNHLY, CDR2 FYNNEI. Trimming pared 4 bases from V and 5 bases from J, leaving 12 bases between. CDR3 length: 13 residues. The CDR3 region has the DNA TGTGCCAGCAGTGGATGGGTAGGGGACGAGCAGTACTTC. It encodes CASSGWVGDEQYF.

This clonotype was detected many times. V gene TRBV3-1 combines with J gene TRBJ2-2; 7 nucleotides agree with TRBD2. Per germline, CDR1 LGHDT and CDR2 YNNKEL (reference sequence). V was pared by 6 bases and J by 2 bases, with 6 bases of the junction left unmatched. CDR3 length: 15 residues. CDR3 amino acids: CASSTGTTNTGELFF. DNA of the CDR3: TGTGCCAGCAGTACCGGGACTACTAACACCGGGGAGCTGTTTTTT.

There are many counts of this clonotype. The rearrangement uses TRBV7-2 and TRBJ2-7, with D unresolved. This CDR3 has 12 amino acids. Germline assignment: CDR1 SGHTA and CDR2 FQGNSA. Deletions cut 3 bases from V and 2 bases from J, with 5 bases between. For the CDR3, the DNA is TGTGCCAGCAGCTTTGACCCCTACGAGCAGTACTTC. Translation: CASSFDPYEQYF. Together with reference TRBV7-2 and TRBJ2-7, the CDR3 gives the full variable domain: GAGVSQSPSNKVTEKGKDVELRCDPISGHTALYWYRQSLGQGLEFLIYFQGNSAPDKSGLPSDRFSAERTGGSVSTLTIQRTQQEDSAVYLCASSFDPYEQYFGPGTRLTVT.

CDR3 bases: TGTGCCAGCAGTCAACAGGGTACCGGGGCCAACGTCCTGACTTTC. Translation gives CASSQQGTGANVLTF. This chain connects TRBV25-1 to TRBJ2-6; TRBD1 is a possible D gene (6 bases). The CDR3 consists of 15 residues. Germline V CDR1 and CDR2: MGHDK, SYGVNS. The V and J ends lost 5 bases and 4 bases respectively, with 12 bases between them. The whole variable domain, remainder taken from reference TRBV25-1 and TRBJ2-6, is EADIYQTPRYLVIGTGKKITLECSQTMGHDKMYWYQQDPGMELHLIHYSYGVNSTEKGDLSSESTVSRIRTEHFPLTLESARPSHTSQYLCASSQQGTGANVLTFGAGSRLTVL.